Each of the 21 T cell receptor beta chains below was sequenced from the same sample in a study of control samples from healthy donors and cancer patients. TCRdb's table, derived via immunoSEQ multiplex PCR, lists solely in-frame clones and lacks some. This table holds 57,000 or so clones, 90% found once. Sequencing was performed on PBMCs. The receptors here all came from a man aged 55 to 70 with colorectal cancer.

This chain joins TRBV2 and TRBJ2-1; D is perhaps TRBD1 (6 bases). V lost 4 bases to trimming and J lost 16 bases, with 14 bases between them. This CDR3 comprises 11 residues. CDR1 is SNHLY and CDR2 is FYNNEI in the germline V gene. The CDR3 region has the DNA TGTGCCAGCAGTGTGGGGACAATTTTCTTCTTC. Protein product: CASSVGTIFFF. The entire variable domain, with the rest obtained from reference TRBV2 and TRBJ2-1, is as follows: EPEVTQTPSHQVTQMGQEVILRCVPISNHLYFYWYRQILGQKVEFLVSFYNNEISEKSEIFDDQFSVERPDGSNFTLKIRSTKLEDSAMYFCASSVGTIFFFGPGTRLTVL.

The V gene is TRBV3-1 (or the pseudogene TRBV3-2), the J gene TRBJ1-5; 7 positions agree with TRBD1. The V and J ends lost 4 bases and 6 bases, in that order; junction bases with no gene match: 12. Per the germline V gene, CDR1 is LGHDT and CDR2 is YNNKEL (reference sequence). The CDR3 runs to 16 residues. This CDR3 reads CASSPSGTPGGQPQHF. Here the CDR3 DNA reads TGTGCCAGCAGCCCCTCAGGAACCCCAGGGGGTCAGCCCCAGCATTTT.

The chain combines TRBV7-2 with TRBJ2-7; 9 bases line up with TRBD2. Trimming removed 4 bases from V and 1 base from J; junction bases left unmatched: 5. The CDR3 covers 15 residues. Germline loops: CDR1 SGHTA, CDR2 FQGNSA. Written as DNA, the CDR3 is TGTGCCAGCAGCTCCCAGCGGGGGGATTCCTACGAGCAGTACTTC. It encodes CASSSQRGDSYEQYF.

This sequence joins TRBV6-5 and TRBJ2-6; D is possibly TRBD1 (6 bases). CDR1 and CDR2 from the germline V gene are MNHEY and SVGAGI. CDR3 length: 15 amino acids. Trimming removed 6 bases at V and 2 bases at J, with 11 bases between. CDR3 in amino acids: CASRPYRAGANVLTF. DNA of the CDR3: TGTGCCAGCAGACCCTACAGGGCTGGGGCCAACGTCCTGACTTTC.

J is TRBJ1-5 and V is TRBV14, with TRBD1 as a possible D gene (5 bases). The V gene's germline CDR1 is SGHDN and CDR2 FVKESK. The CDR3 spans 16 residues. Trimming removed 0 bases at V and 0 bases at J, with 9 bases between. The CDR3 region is CASSQDGRGSNQPQHF. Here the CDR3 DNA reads TGTGCCAGCAGCCAAGACGGGAGGGGTAGCAATCAGCCCCAGCATTTT. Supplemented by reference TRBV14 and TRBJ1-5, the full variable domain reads EAGVTQFPSHSVIEKGQTVTLRCDPISGHDNLYWYRRVMGKEIKFLLHFVKESKQDESGMPNNRFLAERTGGTYSTLKVQPAELEDSGVYFCASSQDGRGSNQPQHFGDGTRLSIL.

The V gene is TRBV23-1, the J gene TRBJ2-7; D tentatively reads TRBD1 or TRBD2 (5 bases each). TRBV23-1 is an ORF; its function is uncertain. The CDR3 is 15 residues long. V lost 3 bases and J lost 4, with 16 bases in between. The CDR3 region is CASSQDSSWGYEQYF. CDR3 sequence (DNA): TGCGCCAGCAGTCAGGATTCTAGCTGGGGGTACGAGCAGTACTTC.

CDR3 bases: TGTGCTAGTGGTTTGGGCTCAGGGGGTAGGACTGAAGCTTTCTTT. Protein sequence: CASGLGSGGRTEAFF. This chain uses TRBV12-5 with TRBJ1-1; 7 nucleotides line up with TRBD1. CDR3 length equals 15 residues. CDR1 LGHNT and CDR2 FRNRAP come from the germline V gene. Trimming removed 1 base from V and 5 bases from J; junction bases left unmatched: 7. Combining the CDR3 with reference TRBV12-5 and TRBJ1-1 gives the whole variable domain DARVTQTPRHKVTEMGQEVTMRCQPILGHNTVFWYRQTMMQGLELLAYFRNRAPLDDSGMPKDRFSAEMPDATLATLKIQPSEPRDSAVYFCASGLGSGGRTEAFFGQGTRLTVV.

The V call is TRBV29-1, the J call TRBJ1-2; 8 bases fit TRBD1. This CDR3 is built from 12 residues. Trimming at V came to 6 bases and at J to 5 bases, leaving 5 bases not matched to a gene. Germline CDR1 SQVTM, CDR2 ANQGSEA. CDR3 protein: CSVGRQGYGYTF. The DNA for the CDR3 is TGCAGCGTCGGAAGACAGGGGTATGGCTACACCTTC.

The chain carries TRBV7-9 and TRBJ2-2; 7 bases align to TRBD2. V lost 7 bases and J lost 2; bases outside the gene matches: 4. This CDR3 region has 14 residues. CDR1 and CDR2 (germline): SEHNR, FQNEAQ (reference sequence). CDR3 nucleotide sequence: TGTGCCAGCAACCGGGACTACAACACCGGGGAGCTGTTTTTT. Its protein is CASNRDYNTGELFF.

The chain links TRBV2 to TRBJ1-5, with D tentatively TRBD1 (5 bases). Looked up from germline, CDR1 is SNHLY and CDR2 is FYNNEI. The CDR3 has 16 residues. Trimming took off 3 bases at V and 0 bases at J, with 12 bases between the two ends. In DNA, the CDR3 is TGTGCCAGCAGTGACGGGGCATTCTATAGCAATCAGCCCCAGCATTTT. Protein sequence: CASSDGAFYSNQPQHF. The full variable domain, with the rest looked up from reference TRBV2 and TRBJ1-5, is EPEVTQTPSHQVTQMGQEVILRCVPISNHLYFYWYRQILGQKVEFLVSFYNNEISEKSEIFDDQFSVERPDGSNFTLKIRSTKLEDSAMYFCASSDGAFYSNQPQHFGDGTRLSIL.

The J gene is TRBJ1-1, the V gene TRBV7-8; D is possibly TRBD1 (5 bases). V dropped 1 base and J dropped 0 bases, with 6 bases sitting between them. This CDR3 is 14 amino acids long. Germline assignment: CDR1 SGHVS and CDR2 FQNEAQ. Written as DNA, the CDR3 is TGTGCCAGCAGCTTAGGGGGCTTGAACACTGAAGCTTTCTTT. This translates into CASSLGGLNTEAFF.

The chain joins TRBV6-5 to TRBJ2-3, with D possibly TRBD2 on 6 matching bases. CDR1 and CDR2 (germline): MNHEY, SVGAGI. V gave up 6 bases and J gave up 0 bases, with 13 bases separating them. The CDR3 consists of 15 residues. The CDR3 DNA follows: TGTGCCAGCAGGCGGGACCGCTCTAGCACAGATACGCAGTATTTT. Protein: CASRRDRSSTDTQYF.

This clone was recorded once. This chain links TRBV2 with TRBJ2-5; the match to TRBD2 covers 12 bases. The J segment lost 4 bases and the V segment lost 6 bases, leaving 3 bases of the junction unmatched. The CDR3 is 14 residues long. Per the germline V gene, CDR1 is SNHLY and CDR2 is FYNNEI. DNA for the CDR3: TGTGCCAGCAGGCCTAGCGGGGGGGGAGAGACCCAGTACTTC. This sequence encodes CASRPSGGGETQYF.

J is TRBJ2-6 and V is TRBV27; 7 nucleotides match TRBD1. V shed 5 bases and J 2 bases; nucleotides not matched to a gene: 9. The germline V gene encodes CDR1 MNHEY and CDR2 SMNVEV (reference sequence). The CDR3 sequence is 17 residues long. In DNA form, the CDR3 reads TGTGCCAGCAGTCGATCGACAGGGTTCCCTGGGGCCAACGTCCTGACTTTC. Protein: CASSRSTGFPGANVLTF.

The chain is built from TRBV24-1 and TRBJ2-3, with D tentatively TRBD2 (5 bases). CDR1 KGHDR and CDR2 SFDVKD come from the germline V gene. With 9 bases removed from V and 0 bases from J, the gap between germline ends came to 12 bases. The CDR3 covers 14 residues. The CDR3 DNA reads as TGTGCCACCGCCGCGGGCTTAAGCACAGATACGCAGTATTTT. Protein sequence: CATAAGLSTDTQYF.

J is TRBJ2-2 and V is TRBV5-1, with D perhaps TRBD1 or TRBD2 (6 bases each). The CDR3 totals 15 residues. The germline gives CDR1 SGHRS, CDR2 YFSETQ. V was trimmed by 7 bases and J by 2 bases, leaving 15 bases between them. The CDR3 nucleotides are TGCGCCAGCGCTGCGGGGACAACCAACACCGGGGAGCTGTTTTTT. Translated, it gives CASAAGTTNTGELFF. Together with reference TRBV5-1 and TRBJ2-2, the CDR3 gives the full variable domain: KAGVTQTPRYLIKTRGQQVTLSCSPISGHRSVSWYQQTPGQGLQFLFEYFSETQRNKGNFPGRFSGRQFSNSRSEMNVSTLELGDSALYLCASAAGTTNTGELFFGEGSRLTVL.

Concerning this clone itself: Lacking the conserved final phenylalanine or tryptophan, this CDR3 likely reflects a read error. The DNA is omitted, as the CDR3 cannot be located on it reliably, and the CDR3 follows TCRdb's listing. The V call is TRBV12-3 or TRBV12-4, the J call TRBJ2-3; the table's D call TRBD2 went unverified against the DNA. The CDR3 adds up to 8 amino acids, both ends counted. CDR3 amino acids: CAMPGTKS.

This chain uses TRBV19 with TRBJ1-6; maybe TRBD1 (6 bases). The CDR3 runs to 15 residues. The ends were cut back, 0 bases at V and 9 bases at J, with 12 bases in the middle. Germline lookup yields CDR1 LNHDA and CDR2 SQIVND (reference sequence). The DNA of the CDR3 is TGTGCCAGTAGTATAGAACCAAGGGGGAGTTCACCCCTCCACTTT. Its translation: CASSIEPRGSSPLHF.

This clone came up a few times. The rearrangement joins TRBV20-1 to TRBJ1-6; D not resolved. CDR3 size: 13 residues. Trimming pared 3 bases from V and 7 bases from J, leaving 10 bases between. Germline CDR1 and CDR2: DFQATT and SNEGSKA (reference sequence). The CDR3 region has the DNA TGCAGTGCTAGTTACGGAATAAATTCACCCCTCCACTTT. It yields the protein CSASYGINSPLHF.

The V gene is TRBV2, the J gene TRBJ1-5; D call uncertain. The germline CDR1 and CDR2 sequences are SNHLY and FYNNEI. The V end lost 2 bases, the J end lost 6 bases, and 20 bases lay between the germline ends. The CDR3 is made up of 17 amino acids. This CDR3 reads CASSERFGSGTIQPQHF. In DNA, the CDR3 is TGTGCCAGCAGTGAAAGGTTCGGGTCTGGAACAATTCAGCCCCAGCATTTT.

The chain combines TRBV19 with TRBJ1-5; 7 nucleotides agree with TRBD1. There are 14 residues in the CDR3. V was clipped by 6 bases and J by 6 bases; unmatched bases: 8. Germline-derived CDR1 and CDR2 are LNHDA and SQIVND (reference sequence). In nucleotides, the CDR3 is TGTGCCAGTAGGAGGCAGGGGGGCGGTCAGCCCCAGCATTTT. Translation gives CASRRQGGGQPQHF.